These 15 T cell receptor beta chains share one sample of origin, sequenced in a study of blood T cell repertoires in COVID-19. Assay used: immunoSEQ multiplex PCR; TCRdb lists only in-frame clones, some missing. Of roughly 700,000 clones listed, approximately 90% were seen once; the top ten hold over 0.2%. Material: peripheral blood. The receptors derive from a woman between 18 and 29 years old with acute or convalescent COVID-19.

This sequence joins TRBV7-2 and TRBJ2-7; 8 bases agree with TRBD1. Germline V CDR1 and CDR2: SGHTA, FQGNSA. The CDR3 totals 14 residues. The V gene end was trimmed by 3 bases and the J gene end by 3 bases; junction bases not matched to a gene: 4. In nucleotides, the CDR3 is TGTGCCAGCAGCTTCCCCGGACAGGGCTACGAGCAGTACTTC. Protein sequence: CASSFPGQGYEQYF.

J is TRBJ1-4 and V is TRBV6-2 or TRBV6-3; D not resolved. Germline V lookup: CDR1 MNHEY, CDR2 SVGEGT. V was trimmed by 2 bases and J by 8 bases, leaving 12 bases between them. The CDR3 length is 14 residues. CDR3 region: CASSYLSIGEKLFF. CDR3 sequence (DNA): TGTGCCAGCAGTTACCTGTCAATCGGGGAAAAACTGTTTTTT.

The chain links TRBV3-1 (or the pseudogene TRBV3-2) to TRBJ1-6, with 7 bases that match TRBD1. The CDR3 spans 17 residues. V was clipped by 3 bases and J by 4 bases; unmatched bases: 9. From germline, CDR1 is LGHDT and CDR2 YNNKEL (reference sequence). CDR3 loop: CASSHHGGGEYNSPLHF. DNA for the CDR3: TGTGCCAGCAGCCACCACGGAGGGGGCGAGTATAATTCACCCCTCCACTTT.

This chain joins TRBV5-1 and TRBJ2-1; D is ambiguous. Germline assignment: CDR1 SGHRS and CDR2 YFSETQ. The CDR3 length is 13 residues. V lost 6 bases, J lost 4 bases, and 11 bases lay in between. CDR3 loop: CASTQDIYNEQFF. For the CDR3, the DNA is TGCGCCAGCACTCAAGACATTTACAATGAGCAGTTCTTC. Drawing the rest from reference TRBV5-1 and TRBJ2-1, the complete variable domain is KAGVTQTPRYLIKTRGQQVTLSCSPISGHRSVSWYQQTPGQGLQFLFEYFSETQRNKGNFPGRFSGRQFSNSRSEMNVSTLELGDSALYLCASTQDIYNEQFFGPGTRLTVL.

V gene TRBV13 combines with J gene TRBJ1-1, with TRBD1 matching 8 bases. The CDR3 loop spans 14 amino acids. Germline CDR1 reads PRHDT; CDR2 reads FYEKMQ (reference sequence). Trimming took 3 bases from V and 5 from J; bases not matched to a gene: 5. The CDR3 region is CASSLGRGHTEAFF. CDR3 sequence (DNA): TGTGCCAGCAGCTTGGGCAGGGGGCATACTGAAGCTTTCTTT.

The V call is TRBV18, the J call TRBJ2-3; 9 bases align to TRBD1. Germline CDR1 and CDR2: KGHSH and LQKENI. V gave up 4 bases and J gave up 5 bases; unmatched junction bases: 4. The CDR3 covers 14 residues. The CDR3 reads CASSRMDRGDTQYF. CDR3 sequence (DNA): TGTGCCAGCTCACGAATGGACAGGGGAGATACGCAGTATTTT. Together with reference TRBV18 and TRBJ2-3, the CDR3 gives the full variable domain: NAGVMQNPRHLVRRRGQEARLRCSPMKGHSHVYWYRQLPEEGLKFMVYLQKENIIDESGMPKERFSAEFPKEGPSILRIQQVVRGDSAAYFCASSRMDRGDTQYFGPGTRLTVL.

This clone was counted once. The chain recombines TRBV19 with TRBJ1-5; D call uncertain. V gave up 3 bases and J gave up 0 bases, with 6 bases separating them. The V gene's germline CDR1 is LNHDA and CDR2 SQIVND (reference sequence). This CDR3 contains 14 residues. DNA for the CDR3: TGTGCCAGTAGTATGACTAATAGCAATCAGCCCCAGCATTTT. Translating it yields CASSMTNSNQPQHF.

This rearrangement joins TRBV18 to TRBJ2-7, with no clear D. Germline loops: CDR1 KGHSH, CDR2 LQKENI. The CDR3 consists of 13 residues. Trimming shortened V by 3 bases and J by 0 bases, and 6 bases separated the two germline ends. The CDR3 bases are TGTGCCAGCTCACCTGAGAGCTCCTACGAGCAGTACTTC. Translated, it gives CASSPESSYEQYF.

This chain uses TRBV10-3 with TRBJ1-1; a possible D gene is TRBD1 (6 bases). Germline values: CDR1 ENHRY, CDR2 SYGVKD. The CDR3 consists of 14 residues. V lost 3 bases to trimming and J lost 4 bases, with 12 bases between them. CDR3 nucleotide sequence: TGTGCCATCAGTGACGCAGGGGCGGGCACTGAAGCTTTCTTT. Encoded protein: CAISDAGAGTEAFF.

The genes are TRBV19 and TRBJ1-2; 11 positions agree with TRBD1. This CDR3 spans 16 amino acids. V shed 5 bases and J 4 bases; nucleotides not matched to a gene: 9. Germline V gives CDR1 LNHDA, CDR2 SQIVND (reference sequence). The CDR3 DNA is TGTGCCAGTAGTGCCTGGCAGGGACAGGGGGTCTATGGCTACACCTTC. Its protein product is CASSAWQGQGVYGYTF.

The chain links TRBV25-1 to TRBJ1-2, with TRBD1 matching over 9 bases. The ends lost 5 bases at V and 5 bases at J; junction bases unmatched: 9. Germline V lookup: CDR1 MGHDK, CDR2 SYGVNS. The CDR3 has 15 residues. CDR3 loop: CASSPTDRGVYGYTF. The CDR3 region has the DNA TGTGCCAGCAGTCCAACGGACAGGGGAGTTTATGGCTACACCTTC.

V is TRBV29-1 and J is TRBJ1-4; D is possibly TRBD1 (5 bases). Germline-derived CDR1 and CDR2 are SQVTM and ANQGSEA. The CDR3 has 14 amino acids. With 4 bases removed from V and 3 bases from J, the gap between germline ends came to 12 bases. CDR3 coding DNA: TGCAGCGTTGCGGTAATGGGGCCTAATGAAAAACTGTTTTTT. This gives the protein CSVAVMGPNEKLFF.

This sequence joins TRBV7-2 and TRBJ1-1; 7 positions match TRBD1. Germline CDR1 is SGHTA and CDR2 is FQGNSA. The V and J ends lost 5 bases and 2 bases, in that order; junction bases with no gene match: 8. The CDR3 totals 15 residues. CDR3: CASSPDRPGNTEAFF. DNA for the CDR3: TGTGCCAGCAGCCCGGACAGGCCAGGAAACACTGAAGCTTTCTTT.

V is TRBV29-1 and J is TRBJ2-1, with a possible D match to TRBD1 (6 bases). This CDR3 is built from 14 residues. Germline V gives CDR1 SQVTM, CDR2 ANQGSEA. Trimming removed 1 base at V and 5 bases at J, with 12 bases between. The CDR3 sequence: CSVEGQGPDNEQFF. The CDR3 nucleotides are TGCAGCGTTGAAGGTCAGGGGCCCGACAATGAGCAGTTCTTC.

This clone was found once. This chain uses TRBV9 with TRBJ1-2; D is unclear. Germline loops: CDR1 SGDLS, CDR2 YYNGEE. CDR3 length equals 13 residues. Trimming took 3 bases from V and 5 from J, leaving 11 bases between them. The CDR3 DNA sequence: TGTGCCAGCAGCGGGGGAGAGGCTTATGGCTACACCTTC. Its translation: CASSGGEAYGYTF.